This TCR beta chain was captured in a study of tumor-infiltrating lymphocytes in primary liver carcinoma. Study in general: The study reported T1-T3 N0M0 tumors spanning 4.2 to 10 cm.

With respect to this clonotype: Compared with germline, one end of the junction differs, possibly owing to a read error.

The CDR3 is 16 residues long. Germline CDR1 and CDR2: MNHEY and SVGEGT. A constant-region primer primed TCR beta cDNA synthesis from 400 to 600 ng of total RNA. Generation of the TCR beta libraries relied on three nested multiplex PCR rounds using slightly modified ARM-PCR. It was with TRBV1-TRBV30 forward primers and a C-beta reverse primer that the first two PCR rounds were run, at around 11 cycles each. MiXCR, applied by TCRdb to the multiplex PCR reads, yields one record per CDR3 protein. The table shows about 120,000 distinct CDR3 sequences, with less than 75% occurring only once. DNA and RNA were both co-extracted from roughly 18-30 mg of bulk tissue that had not been sorted.

This sequence joins TRBV6-2 or TRBV6-3 and TRBJ2-1; 8 nucleotides line up with TRBD2. Sequencing was done on a sample of tumor-adjacent normal liver tissue. This sequence originates from a woman in her sixties with primary liver carcinoma and hepatitis B virus infection. The CDR3 nucleotides are TGTGACAGCAGAGTTTTAGCGGGATTGGGAAACTATGAGCAGTTCTTC. It is translated as CDSRVLAGLGNYEQFF.